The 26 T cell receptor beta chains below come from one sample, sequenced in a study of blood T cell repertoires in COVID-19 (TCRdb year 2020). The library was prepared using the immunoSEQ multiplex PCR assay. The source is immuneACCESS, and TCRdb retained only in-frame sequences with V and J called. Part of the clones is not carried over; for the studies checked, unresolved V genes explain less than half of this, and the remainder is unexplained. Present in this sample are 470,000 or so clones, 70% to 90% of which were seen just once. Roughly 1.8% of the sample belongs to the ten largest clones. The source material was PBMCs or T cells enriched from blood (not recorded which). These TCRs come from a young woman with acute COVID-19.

The CDR3 region is CASSITENYGYTF. CDR3 bases: TGTGCCAGCAGTATCACAGAGAACTATGGCTACACCTTC. This chain connects TRBV27 to TRBJ1-2; no definite D call. CDR3 length equals 13 residues. Per germline, CDR1 MNHEY and CDR2 SMNVEV (reference sequence). V lost 5 bases to trimming and J lost 2 bases, with 9 bases between them.

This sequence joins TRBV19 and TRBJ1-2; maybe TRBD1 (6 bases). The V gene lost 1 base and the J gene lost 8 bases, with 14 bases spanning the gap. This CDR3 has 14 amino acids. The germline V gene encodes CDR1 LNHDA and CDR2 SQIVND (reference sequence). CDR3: CASSIVAGERGYTF. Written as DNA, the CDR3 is TGTGCCAGTAGTATAGTGGCAGGGGAGCGCGGCTACACCTTC.

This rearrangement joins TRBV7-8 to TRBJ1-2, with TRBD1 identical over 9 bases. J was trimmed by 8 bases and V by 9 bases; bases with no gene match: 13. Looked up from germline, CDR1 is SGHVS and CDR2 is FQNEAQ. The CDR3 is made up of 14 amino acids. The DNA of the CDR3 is TGTGCCAGTAGAGAACAGGGGGCGGCAGGAGGCTACACCTTC. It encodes CASREQGAAGGYTF. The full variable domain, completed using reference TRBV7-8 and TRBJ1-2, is GAGVSQSPRYKVAKRGQDVALRCDPISGHVSLFWYQQALGQGPEFLTYFQNEAQLDKSGLPSDRFFAERPEGSVSTLKIQRTQQEDSAVYLCASREQGAAGGYTFGSGTRLTVV.

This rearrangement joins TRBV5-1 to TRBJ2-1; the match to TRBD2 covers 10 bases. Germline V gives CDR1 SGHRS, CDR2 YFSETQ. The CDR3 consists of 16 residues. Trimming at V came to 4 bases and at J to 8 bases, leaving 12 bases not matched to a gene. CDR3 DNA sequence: TGCGCCAGCAGCCACCAAGCGGGGGGGCTCATGGATGAGCAGTTCTTC. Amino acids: CASSHQAGGLMDEQFF.

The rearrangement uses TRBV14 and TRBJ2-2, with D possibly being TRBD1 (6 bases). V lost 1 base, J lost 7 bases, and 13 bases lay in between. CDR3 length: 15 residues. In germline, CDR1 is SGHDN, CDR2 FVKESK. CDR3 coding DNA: TGTGCCAGCAGCCAAGTAGGGGGTATGAGCGGGGAGCTGTTTTTT. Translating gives CASSQVGGMSGELFF. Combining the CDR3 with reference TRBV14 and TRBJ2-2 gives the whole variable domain EAGVTQFPSHSVIEKGQTVTLRCDPISGHDNLYWYRRVMGKEIKFLLHFVKESKQDESGMPNNRFLAERTGGTYSTLKVQPAELEDSGVYFCASSQVGGMSGELFFGEGSRLTVL.

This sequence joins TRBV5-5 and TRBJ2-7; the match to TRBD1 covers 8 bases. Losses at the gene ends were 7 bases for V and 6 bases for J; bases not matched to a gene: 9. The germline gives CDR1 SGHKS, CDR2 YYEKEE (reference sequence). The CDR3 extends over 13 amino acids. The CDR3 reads CASGKDRALEQYF. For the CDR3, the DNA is TGTGCCAGCGGAAAGGACAGGGCCCTCGAGCAGTACTTC.

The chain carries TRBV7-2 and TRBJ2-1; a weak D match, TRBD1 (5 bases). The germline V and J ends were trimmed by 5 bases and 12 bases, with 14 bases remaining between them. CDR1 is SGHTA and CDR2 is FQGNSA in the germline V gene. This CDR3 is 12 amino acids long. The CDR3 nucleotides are TGTGCCAGCAGCCAGGGCAGTGGACGGCAGTTCTTC. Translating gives CASSQGSGRQFF.

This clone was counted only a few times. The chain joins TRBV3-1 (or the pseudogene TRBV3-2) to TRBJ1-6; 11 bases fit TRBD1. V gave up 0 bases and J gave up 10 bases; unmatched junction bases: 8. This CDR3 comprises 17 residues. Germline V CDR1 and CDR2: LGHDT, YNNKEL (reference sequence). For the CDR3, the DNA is TGTGCCAGCAGCCAAGACGGGGCCGGGACAGGGGGATCACCCCTCCACTTT. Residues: CASSQDGAGTGGSPLHF.

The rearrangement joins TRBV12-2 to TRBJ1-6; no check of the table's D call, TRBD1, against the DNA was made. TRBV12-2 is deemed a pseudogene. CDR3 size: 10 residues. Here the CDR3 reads CASLDTALHF. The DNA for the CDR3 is TGTGCAAGTCTCGACACGGCCCTCCACTTT.

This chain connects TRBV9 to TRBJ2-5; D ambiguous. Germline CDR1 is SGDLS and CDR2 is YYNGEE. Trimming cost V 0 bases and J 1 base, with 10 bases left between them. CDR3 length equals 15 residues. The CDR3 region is CASSVDGGTQETQYF. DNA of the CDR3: TGTGCCAGCAGCGTAGATGGCGGCACCCAAGAGACCCAGTACTTC.

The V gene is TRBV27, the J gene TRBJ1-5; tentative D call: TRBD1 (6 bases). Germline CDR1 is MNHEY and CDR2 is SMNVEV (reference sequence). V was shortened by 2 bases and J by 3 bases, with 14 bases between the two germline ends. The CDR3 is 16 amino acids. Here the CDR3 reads CASSLIGGGTNQPQHF. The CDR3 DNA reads TGTGCCAGCAGTTTAATTGGGGGCGGAACCAATCAGCCCCAGCATTTT.

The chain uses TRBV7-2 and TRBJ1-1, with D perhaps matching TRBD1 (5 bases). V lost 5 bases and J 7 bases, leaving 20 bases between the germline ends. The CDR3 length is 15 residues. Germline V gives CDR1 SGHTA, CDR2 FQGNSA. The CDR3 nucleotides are TGTGCCAGCAGCCCCCCTTATCCCGGGGGACGTGAAGCTTTCTTT. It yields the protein CASSPPYPGGREAFF.

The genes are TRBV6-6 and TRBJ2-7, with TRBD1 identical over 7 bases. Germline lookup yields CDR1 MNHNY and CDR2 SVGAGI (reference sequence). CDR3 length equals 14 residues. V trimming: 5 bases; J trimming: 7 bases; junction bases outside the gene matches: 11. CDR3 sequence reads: CASSPSTGTWEQYF. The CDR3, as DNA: TGTGCCAGCAGTCCTTCGACAGGGACGTGGGAGCAGTACTTC.

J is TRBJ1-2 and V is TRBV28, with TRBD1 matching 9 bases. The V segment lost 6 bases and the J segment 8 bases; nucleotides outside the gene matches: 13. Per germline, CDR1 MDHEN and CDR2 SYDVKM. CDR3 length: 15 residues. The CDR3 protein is CASSPPYRGLEGYTF. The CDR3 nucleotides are TGTGCCAGCAGCCCACCTTACAGGGGGCTGGAGGGCTACACCTTC.

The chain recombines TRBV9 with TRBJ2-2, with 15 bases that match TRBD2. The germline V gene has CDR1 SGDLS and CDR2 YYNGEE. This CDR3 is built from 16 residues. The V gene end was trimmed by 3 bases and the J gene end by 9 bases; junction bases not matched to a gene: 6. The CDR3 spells CASSGTSGGAWRELFF. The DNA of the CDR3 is TGTGCCAGCAGCGGGACTAGCGGGGGGGCCTGGAGGGAGCTGTTTTTT.

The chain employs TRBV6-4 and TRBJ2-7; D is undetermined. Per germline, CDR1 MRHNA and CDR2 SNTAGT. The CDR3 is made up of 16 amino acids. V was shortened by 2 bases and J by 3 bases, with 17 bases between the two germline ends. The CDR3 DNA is TGTGCCAGCAGTGACACGCTTCGTCGGGTTAACTACGAGCAGTACTTC. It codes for CASSDTLRRVNYEQYF.

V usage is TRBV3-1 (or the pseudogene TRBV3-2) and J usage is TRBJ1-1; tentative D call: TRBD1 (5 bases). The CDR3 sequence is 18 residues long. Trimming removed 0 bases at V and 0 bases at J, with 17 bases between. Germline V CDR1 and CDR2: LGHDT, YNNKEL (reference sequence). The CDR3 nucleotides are TGTGCCAGCAGCCAAGAAGGGCAGGGCCTTAGGGTGAACACTGAAGCTTTCTTT. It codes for CASSQEGQGLRVNTEAFF.

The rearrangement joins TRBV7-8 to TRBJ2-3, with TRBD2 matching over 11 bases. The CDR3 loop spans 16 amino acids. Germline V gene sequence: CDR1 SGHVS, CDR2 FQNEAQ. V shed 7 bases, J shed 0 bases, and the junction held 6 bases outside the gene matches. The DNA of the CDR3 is TGTGCCAGCACAGCTAGCGGGAGGTATAGCACAGATACGCAGTATTTT. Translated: CASTASGRYSTDTQYF.

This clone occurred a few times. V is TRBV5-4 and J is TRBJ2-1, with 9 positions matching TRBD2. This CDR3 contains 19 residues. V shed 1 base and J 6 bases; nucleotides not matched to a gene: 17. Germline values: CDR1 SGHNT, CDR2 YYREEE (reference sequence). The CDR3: CASSLFGYLAGRSRNEQFF. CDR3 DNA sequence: TGTGCCAGCAGCTTGTTTGGCTATCTAGCGGGAAGATCTCGCAATGAGCAGTTCTTC.

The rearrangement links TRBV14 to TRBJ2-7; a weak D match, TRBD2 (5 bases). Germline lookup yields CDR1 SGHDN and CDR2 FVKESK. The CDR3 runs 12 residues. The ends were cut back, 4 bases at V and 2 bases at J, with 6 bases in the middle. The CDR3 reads CASSRETYEQYF. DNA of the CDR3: TGTGCCAGCAGCCGGGAGACCTACGAGCAGTACTTC. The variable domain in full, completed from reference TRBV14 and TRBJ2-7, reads EAGVTQFPSHSVIEKGQTVTLRCDPISGHDNLYWYRRVMGKEIKFLLHFVKESKQDESGMPNNRFLAERTGGTYSTLKVQPAELEDSGVYFCASSRETYEQYFGPGTRLTVT.

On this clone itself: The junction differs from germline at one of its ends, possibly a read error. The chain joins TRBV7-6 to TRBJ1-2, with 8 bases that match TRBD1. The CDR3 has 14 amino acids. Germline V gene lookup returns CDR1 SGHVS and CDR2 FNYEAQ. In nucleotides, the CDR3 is TGTGCCAGCAGCTCTGCAGGGGGCAACTCTGGCTACACCTTC. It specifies CASSSAGGNSGYTF.

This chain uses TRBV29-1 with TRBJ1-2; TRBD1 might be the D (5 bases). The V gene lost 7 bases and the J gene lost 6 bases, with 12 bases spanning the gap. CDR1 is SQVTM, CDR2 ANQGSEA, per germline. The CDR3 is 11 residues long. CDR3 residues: CSEEVRDGYTF. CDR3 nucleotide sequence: TGCAGCGAAGAAGTCAGGGATGGCTACACCTTC.

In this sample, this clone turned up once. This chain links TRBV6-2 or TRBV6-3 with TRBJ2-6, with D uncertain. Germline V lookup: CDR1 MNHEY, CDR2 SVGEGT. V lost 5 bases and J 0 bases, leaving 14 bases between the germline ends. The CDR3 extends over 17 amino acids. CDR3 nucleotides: TGTGCCAGCAGTCCCTGGAAACTACGCTCTGGGGCCAACGTCCTGACTTTC. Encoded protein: CASSPWKLRSGANVLTF.

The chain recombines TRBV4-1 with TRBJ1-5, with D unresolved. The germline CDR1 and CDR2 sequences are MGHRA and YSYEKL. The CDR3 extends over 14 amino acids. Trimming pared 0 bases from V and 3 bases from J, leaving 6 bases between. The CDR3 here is CASSQEQLNQPQHF. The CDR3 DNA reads TGCGCCAGCAGCCAAGAACAGCTCAATCAGCCCCAGCATTTT.

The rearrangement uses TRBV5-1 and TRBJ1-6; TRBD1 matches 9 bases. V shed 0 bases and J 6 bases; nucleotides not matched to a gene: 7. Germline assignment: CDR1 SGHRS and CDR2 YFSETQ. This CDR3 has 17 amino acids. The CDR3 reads CASSLAGTGKSNSPLHF. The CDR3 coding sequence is TGCGCCAGCAGCTTGGCCGGGACAGGGAAAAGTAATTCACCCCTCCACTTT.

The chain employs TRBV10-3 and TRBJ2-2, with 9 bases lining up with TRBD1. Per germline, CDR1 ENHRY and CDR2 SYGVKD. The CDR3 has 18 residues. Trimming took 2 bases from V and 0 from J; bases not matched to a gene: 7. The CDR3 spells CAISELDRGATNTGELFF. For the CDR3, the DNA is TGTGCCATCAGTGAGCTGGACAGGGGCGCTACGAACACCGGGGAGCTGTTTTTT.